These 8 T cell receptor beta chains share one sample of origin, sequenced in a study of identical twins. TCRdb analysed the 5' RACE reads with MiXCR anew, one entry per CDR3 protein. The data contain about 480,000 distinct CDR3 sequences, approximately 15% of them seen just once; the ten biggest clones take up over 0.5%. These data were also reused for a study on yellow fever vaccine responses in identical twins.

Material for sequencing was CD4+ T cells sorted from blood. Every receptor here comes from a woman between 18 and 29 years old in good health.

This clonotype was seen at least ten times. The chain links TRBV5-1 to TRBJ2-1; 8 positions agree with TRBD1. The CDR3 is 15 residues long. Germline CDR1 SGHRS, CDR2 YFSETQ. V was clipped by 0 bases and J by 4 bases; unmatched bases: 3. The CDR3 sequence is CASSLEGQGYNEQFF. CDR3 bases: TGCGCCAGCAGCTTGGAAGGACAGGGTTACAATGAGCAGTTCTTC.

This clonotype was seen only a few times. V gene TRBV15 combines with J gene TRBJ1-5; D uncertain. Deletions cut 0 bases from V and 2 bases from J, with 5 bases between. Germline CDR1 LNHNV, CDR2 YYDKDF (reference sequence). CDR3 size: 14 residues. CDR3 amino acids: CATSRDQRNQPQHF. CDR3 in DNA: TGTGCCACCAGCAGAGATCAGCGCAATCAGCCCCAGCATTTT.

This clonotype was seen repeatedly, ten times or more. V usage is TRBV12-3 or TRBV12-4 and J usage is TRBJ1-5, with 9 bases aligning to TRBD1. The V and J ends lost 7 bases and 4 bases, in that order; junction bases with no gene match: 5. CDR3 length: 14 residues. CDR3 region: CASTRDRVNQPQHF. CDR3 DNA: TGTGCCAGCACCCGGGACAGGGTAAATCAGCCCCAGCATTTT.

This clonotype was seen only a few times. The CDR3 protein is CSEASGLSYNEQFF. CDR3 bases: TGCAGTGAGGCGAGCGGGCTCTCCTACAATGAGCAGTTCTTC. V usage is TRBV20-1 and J usage is TRBJ2-1; tentative D call: TRBD2 (6 bases). V was clipped by 7 bases and J by 0 bases, with 13 bases between them. There are 14 residues in the CDR3. CDR1 DFQATT and CDR2 SNEGSKA come from the germline V gene (reference sequence).

This clonotype appeared many times. The genes are TRBV5-1 and TRBJ2-7; D is undetermined. Germline V lookup: CDR1 SGHRS, CDR2 YFSETQ. Trimming took off 8 bases at V and 5 bases at J, with 11 bases between the two ends. CDR3 length equals 11 residues. As DNA, the CDR3 is TGCGCCAGTAAGGTGTTCGACGAGCAGTACTTC. It translates to CASKVFDEQYF.

This clonotype was recorded a few times. The V and J genes are TRBV5-1 and TRBJ2-1; unclear D gene. This CDR3 comprises 15 residues. The germline V gene has CDR1 SGHRS and CDR2 YFSETQ. The V end lost 2 bases, the J end lost 0 bases, and 9 bases lay between the germline ends. CDR3 nucleotide sequence: TGCGCCAGCAGCTTCTCCCCAAGCTCCTACAATGAGCAGTTCTTC. Encoded protein: CASSFSPSSYNEQFF.

This rearrangement joins TRBV24-1 to TRBJ2-6, with TRBD1 matching over 8 bases. J gave up 0 bases and V 0 bases, and 3 bases lay outside the gene matches. The CDR3 extends over 18 amino acids. Germline CDR1 and CDR2: KGHDR and SFDVKD. The CDR3 coding sequence is TGTGCCACCAGTGATTTGGCAGGGGGCCCCTCTGGGGCCAACGTCCTGACTTTC. It is translated as CATSDLAGGPSGANVLTF.

In its sample, this clonotype was seen a few times. The chain links TRBV5-1 to TRBJ2-5; 7 bases fit TRBD1. Germline CDR1 is SGHRS and CDR2 is YFSETQ. This CDR3 has 16 residues. With V trimmed by 0 bases and J by 4 bases, 9 bases remained unmatched. CDR3 amino acids: CASSLGFKGAAETQYF. The CDR3 nucleotides are TGCGCCAGCAGCTTGGGTTTTAAGGGGGCAGCAGAGACCCAGTACTTC.